The present entry profiles one TCR beta chain with its context. The data stem from a study of blood T cell repertoires in COVID-19. At the level of the study: Recovery among Cohort 3 donors was established by two negative PCRs, clearance, or symptom resolution. Samples taken during acute and convalescent COVID-19 were collected in the United States, Italy and Spain.

Germline lookup yields CDR1 MNHNS and CDR2 SASEGT. With V trimmed by 1 base and J by 3 bases, 12 bases remained unmatched. The CDR3 consists of 18 residues. Donors were grouped by their self-reported clinical history. Original data processing: Cell counts per sample came from amplifying reference gene primers. Some clones are missing from TCRdb's copy, which holds only in-frame ones; the method was immunoSEQ multiplex PCR. The V and J calls and the clone size are those of that table, but D and trimming were determined from the DNA. The repertoire holds some 200,000 clones, with roughly 84% as singletons.

The sample comprised PBMCs or T cells enriched from blood (not recorded which). The TCR comes from a man aged 25 to 45 in a cohort exposed to, infected with or recovered from COVID-19 (not recorded which). The chain employs TRBV6-1 and TRBJ1-2; 9 bases are a match to TRBD1. The CDR3 reads CASSEVGTGLGGDYGYTF. The DNA of the CDR3 is TGTGCCAGCAGTGAAGTTGGGACAGGGCTTGGGGGGGACTATGGCTACACCTTC.